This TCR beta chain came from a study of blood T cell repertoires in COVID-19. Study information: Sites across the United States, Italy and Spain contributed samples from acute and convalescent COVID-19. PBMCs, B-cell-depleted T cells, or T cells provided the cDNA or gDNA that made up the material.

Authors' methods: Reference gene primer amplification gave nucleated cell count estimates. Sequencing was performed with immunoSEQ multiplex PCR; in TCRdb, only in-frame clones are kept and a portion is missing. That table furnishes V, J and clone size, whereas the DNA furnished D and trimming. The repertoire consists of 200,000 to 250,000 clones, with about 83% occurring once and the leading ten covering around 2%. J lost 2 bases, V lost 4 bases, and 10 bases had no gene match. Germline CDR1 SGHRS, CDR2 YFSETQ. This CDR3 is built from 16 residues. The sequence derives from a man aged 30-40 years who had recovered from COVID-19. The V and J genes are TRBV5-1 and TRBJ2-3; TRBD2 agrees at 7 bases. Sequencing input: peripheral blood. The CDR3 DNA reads TGCGCCAGCAGCCCCAGGCGGGGGAGCGTCACAGATACGCAGTATTTT. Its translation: CASSPRRGSVTDTQYF.